Each of the 22 T cell receptor beta chains below was sequenced from the same sample in a study of blood T cell repertoires in COVID-19. This table comes from immunoSEQ multiplex PCR, and its TCRdb copy is limited to in-frame clones, with some not included. The sample includes around 300,000 clones, approximately 88% seen only once; the top ten take around 5%. The specimen sequenced was PBMCs or T cells enriched from blood (not recorded which). The receptor set was obtained from a man aged 25-45 years who had recovered from COVID-19.

This chain connects TRBV28 to TRBJ1-4; D not certain. Germline V gene sequence: CDR1 MDHEN, CDR2 SYDVKM. Trimming pared 4 bases from V and 0 bases from J, leaving 12 bases between. The CDR3 consists of 16 residues. This CDR3 reads CASSSLDGTTNEKLFF. CDR3 in DNA: TGTGCCAGCAGTTCCCTGGACGGGACAACTAATGAAAAACTGTTTTTT.

The chain joins TRBV7-9 to TRBJ2-1, with TRBD1 matching over 10 bases. Unmatched junction bases numbered 14, after V lost 5 bases and J lost 7 bases. CDR1 is SEHNR and CDR2 is FQNEAQ in the germline V gene (reference sequence). The CDR3 covers 17 residues. The CDR3 DNA follows: TGTGCCAGCAGCCCCACCTCCGGGACAGGGGTAGGGAATGAGCAGTTCTTC. It translates to CASSPTSGTGVGNEQFF.

This clone appeared a few times. The chain couples TRBV11-2 to TRBJ1-3, with TRBD1 as a possible D gene (5 bases). The germline V and J ends were trimmed by 0 bases and 3 bases, with 9 bases remaining between them. Germline CDR1 SGHAT, CDR2 FQNNGV. There are 15 residues in the CDR3. The CDR3: CASSLESRVGNTIYF. The CDR3 nucleotides read TGTGCCAGCAGCTTAGAATCCAGGGTTGGAAACACCATATATTTT.

This clone was counted once. V usage is TRBV5-6 and J usage is TRBJ2-1; TRBD2 is a possible D gene (5 bases). Per germline, CDR1 SGHDT and CDR2 YYEEEE. V shed 6 bases and J shed 7 bases, with 17 bases lying between them. This CDR3 is 14 amino acids long. CDR3 DNA sequence: TGTGCCAGCAACCAGCGGTCCCTGGCGAATGAGCAGTTCTTC. This encodes CASNQRSLANEQFF.

The rearrangement links TRBV6-5 to TRBJ2-3; 7 nucleotides agree with TRBD1. CDR1 MNHEY and CDR2 SVGAGI come from the germline V gene. Trimming removed 8 bases from V and 4 bases from J; junction bases left unmatched: 9. The CDR3 sequence is 14 residues long. The CDR3 sequence is CASRSRQGSDTQYF. CDR3 coding DNA: TGTGCCAGCCGTAGTAGACAGGGATCAGATACGCAGTATTTT.

The chain has TRBV5-1 and TRBJ2-7; D perhaps matches TRBD2 (6 bases). V shed 4 bases and J shed 2 bases, with 13 bases lying between them. CDR1 is SGHRS, CDR2 YFSETQ, per germline. This CDR3 has 14 amino acids. CDR3 nucleotides: TGCGCCAGCAGCCCGTCTTGGGGGGCCTACGAGCAGTACTTC. This codes for CASSPSWGAYEQYF. The full variable domain, completed using reference TRBV5-1 and TRBJ2-7, is KAGVTQTPRYLIKTRGQQVTLSCSPISGHRSVSWYQQTPGQGLQFLFEYFSETQRNKGNFPGRFSGRQFSNSRSEMNVSTLELGDSALYLCASSPSWGAYEQYFGPGTRLTVT.

The V and J genes are TRBV4-1 and TRBJ1-6; TRBD1 agrees at 11 bases. Germline loops: CDR1 MGHRA, CDR2 YSYEKL. The CDR3 spans 20 residues. The J segment lost 3 bases and the V segment lost 3 bases, leaving 13 bases of the junction unmatched. This chain's CDR3 is CASSQRTGGAGELYNSPLHF. The CDR3 bases are TGCGCCAGCAGCCAGCGGACAGGGGGCGCAGGGGAACTCTATAATTCACCCCTCCACTTT.

The V call is TRBV3-1 (or the pseudogene TRBV3-2), the J call TRBJ2-5; 11 nucleotides line up with TRBD2. The length of the CDR3 is 16 residues. Germline V gene sequence: CDR1 LGHDT, CDR2 YNNKEL (reference sequence). V lost 1 base and J lost 5; bases outside the gene matches: 6. Written as DNA, the CDR3 is TGTGCCAGCAGCCAAGGGGTTAGCGGGGGGGTGGAGACCCAGTACTTC. Protein product: CASSQGVSGGVETQYF.

The chain joins TRBV28 to TRBJ2-2; 7 bases agree with TRBD2. CDR1 and CDR2 from the germline V gene are MDHEN and SYDVKM. The CDR3 contains 16 residues. J was trimmed by 0 bases and V by 4 bases; bases with no gene match: 5. CDR3: CASSSQLATNTGELFF. DNA of the CDR3: TGTGCCAGCAGTTCCCAACTAGCGACGAACACCGGGGAGCTGTTTTTT.

This chain joins TRBV18 and TRBJ2-6; a weak D match, TRBD2 (6 bases). The CDR3 totals 16 residues. The ends were cut back, 3 bases at V and 3 bases at J, with 12 bases in the middle. Germline V CDR1 and CDR2: KGHSH, LQKENI. CDR3 DNA sequence: TGTGCCAGCTCACCCCGGCAGGGAGGTGGGGCCAACGTCCTGACTTTC. Translated, it gives CASSPRQGGGANVLTF.

This clone was recorded only once. The chain carries TRBV4-2 and TRBJ1-1; the match to TRBD1 covers 11 bases. CDR1 is LGHNA, CDR2 YNFKEQ, per germline. Losses at the gene ends were 3 bases for V and 4 bases for J; bases not matched to a gene: 7. The CDR3 is 16 amino acids. This CDR3 reads CASSHAGTGGFTEAFF. The CDR3 DNA follows: TGTGCCAGCAGCCACGCCGGGACAGGGGGATTCACTGAAGCTTTCTTT.

The rearrangement joins TRBV10-3 to TRBJ2-3; TRBD2 agrees at 7 bases. V lost 6 bases to trimming and J lost 1 base; unmatched junction nucleotides: 4. This CDR3 has 14 amino acids. Germline V gene data show CDR1 as ENHRY and CDR2 as SYGVKD. The CDR3 bases are TGTGCCATCAGCCTCACTAGCGGCACAGATACGCAGTATTTT. This encodes CAISLTSGTDTQYF.

The chain links TRBV5-1 to TRBJ1-2; the D gene is possibly TRBD1 (5 bases). V lost 0 bases to trimming and J lost 3 bases, with 15 bases between them. Germline loops: CDR1 SGHRS, CDR2 YFSETQ. This CDR3 has 16 amino acids. The CDR3: CASSLVEPKGDYGYTF. The CDR3 DNA is TGCGCCAGCAGCTTGGTGGAACCAAAAGGGGACTATGGCTACACCTTC.

The rearrangement joins TRBV9 to TRBJ1-3; 9 nucleotides agree with TRBD1. Trimming at V came to 4 bases and at J to 2 bases, leaving 16 bases not matched to a gene. Germline values: CDR1 SGDLS, CDR2 YYNGEE. This CDR3 spans 19 amino acids. This CDR3 reads CASSLPRDRVGGAGNTIYF. The CDR3 DNA is TGTGCCAGCAGCTTGCCTCGGGACAGGGTTGGAGGGGCTGGAAACACCATATATTTT.

J is TRBJ2-2 and V is TRBV18; possibly TRBD1 for D (5 bases). Germline CDR1 KGHSH, CDR2 LQKENI. Trimming left V 2 bases short and J 3 bases short, with 10 bases between. The CDR3 runs to 15 residues. The CDR3 sequence: CASSPLGLHTGELFF. CDR3 DNA sequence: TGTGCCAGCTCACCATTGGGGCTTCACACCGGGGAGCTGTTTTTT.

V usage is TRBV21-1 and J usage is TRBJ2-1; no check of the table's D call, TRBD1, against the DNA was made. TRBV21-1 is assigned pseudogene status. The CDR3 has 15 amino acids. The CDR3 sequence is CASSKSQVPSNEQFF. Written as DNA, the CDR3 is TGTGCCAGCAGCAAATCCCAGGTGCCTTCCAATGAGCAGTTCTTC.

V usage is TRBV5-8 and J usage is TRBJ2-7; a weak D match, TRBD1 (5 bases). Germline CDR1 reads SGHTS; CDR2 reads YDEGEE. The ends were cut back, 4 bases at V and 4 bases at J, with 21 bases in the middle. The CDR3 is 16 amino acids. The CDR3 DNA reads TGTGCCAGCAGCCCCACCCCGGGCAGGGAAGGGTACGAGCAGTACTTC. Encoded protein: CASSPTPGREGYEQYF.

V gene TRBV24-1 combines with J gene TRBJ1-5; TRBD1 matches at 10 bases. V was clipped by 7 bases and J by 6 bases; unmatched bases: 5. CDR1 KGHDR and CDR2 SFDVKD come from the germline V gene. The length of the CDR3 is 14 residues. The CDR3 is CATSGTGAGQPQHF. CDR3 DNA: TGTGCCACCAGCGGGACAGGGGCAGGTCAGCCCCAGCATTTT.

The chain employs TRBV10-3 and TRBJ1-2; 8 nucleotides line up with TRBD1. The CDR3 has 13 residues. Germline loops: CDR1 ENHRY, CDR2 SYGVKD. Trimming cost V 7 bases and J 5 bases; bases outside gene matches: 6. The CDR3 DNA reads TGTGCCATCACCGGACAGGGTGGGTATGGCTACACCTTC. This codes for CAITGQGGYGYTF.

The CDR3 DNA sequence: TGTGCCACCAGTGACCGACAGGGTAGTGAAAAACTGTTTTTT. This encodes CATSDRQGSEKLFF. The gene calls are TRBV24-1 and TRBJ1-4; 7 bases match TRBD1. Trimming removed 4 bases from V and 7 bases from J; junction bases left unmatched: 5. This CDR3 is 14 amino acids long. The V gene's germline CDR1 is KGHDR and CDR2 SFDVKD.

The V and J genes are TRBV6-5 and TRBJ1-5, with a possible D match to TRBD1 (6 bases). The germline CDR1 and CDR2 sequences are MNHEY and SVGAGI. V gave up 6 bases and J gave up 1 base, with 10 bases separating them. This CDR3 is 14 amino acids long. CDR3 region: CASRQGISNQPQHF. The CDR3 DNA sequence: TGTGCCAGCAGACAGGGAATCAGCAATCAGCCCCAGCATTTT.

The chain carries TRBV24-1 and TRBJ2-3, with D possibly TRBD1 on 5 matching bases. The CDR3 totals 16 residues. In germline, CDR1 is KGHDR, CDR2 SFDVKD. With 1 base removed from V and 2 bases from J, the gap between germline ends came to 12 bases. CDR3 loop: CATSDLGRDFTDTQYF. In DNA, the CDR3 is TGTGCCACCAGTGATTTAGGCAGGGATTTCACAGATACGCAGTATTTT.